This TCR beta chain was profiled in a study of shared clonotypes between healthy human individuals. The ends lost 0 bases at V and 5 bases at J; junction bases unmatched: 4. The CDR3 is 14 residues long. CDR1 is SGHRS, CDR2 YFSETQ, per germline. Generated by immunoSEQ multiplex PCR, the TCRdb table keeps only in-frame clones and is missing some. This table holds millions of clones, 90% to 95% found once. On this clone: Its cognate antigen is unknown.

Study-wide results and caveats: Sharing across four donors was seen in 4.5% to 5.5% of naive CD4 clonotypes.

Sequencing was done on a sample of naive CD4+ T cells sorted from blood. Subset: CD45RA+ positively selected. The chain is built from TRBV5-1 and TRBJ2-5, with 7 bases fitting TRBD1. The clonotype comes from a man in his late teens or twenties in good health. CDR3 bases: TGCGCCAGCAGCTTGGACAGGGGCAAGGAGACCCAGTACTTC. It yields the protein CASSLDRGKETQYF.